The clone carrying this T cell receptor (beta chain) has a count of ten or more. As yet, its antigen is unknown. V shed 1 base and J shed 7 bases, with 16 bases lying between them. CDR3 length equals 15 residues. These data are taken from a study of T-cell memory formation after mild COVID-19. Using constant-segment primers, 5'RACE produced TCR alpha and TCR beta cDNA libraries carrying sample barcodes and UMIs. TCRdb used MiXCR to reprocess the 5' RACE reads, holding one entry per CDR3 protein. Here the sample spans under 250,000 distinct CDR3 sequences, approximately 15% being singletons. Study-level results: Shrinking CD4+ clones resided mostly in CM and EM, and CD8+ ones in EMRA. Clones from the second wave (peaking day 37) had unconfirmed SARS-CoV-2 specificity.

The specimen sequenced was PBMCs or a T cell subset sorted from them (not recorded which). The J gene is TRBJ1-2, the V gene TRBV12-3 or TRBV12-4; TRBD1 is a possible D gene (5 bases). This sequence originates from an adult woman who had mild COVID-19 (a few samples of this study predate the infection). Cell type and time point are not known. This chain's CDR3 is CASSLGYLTGGGYTF. The CDR3 nucleotides are TGTGCCAGCAGTTTAGGTTACCTTACGGGGGGTGGCTACACCTTC.